Sequencing of this TCR beta chain was carried out in a study of blood T cells in healthy people across ages. Primed by a sample-barcoded 5' primer and a J-beta primer mix, a second PCR proceeded for roughly 6 to 12 cycles. TCRdb independently ran MiXCR on the 5' RACE reads; one entry per CDR3 protein. The sample lists around 1,000,000 distinct CDR3 sequences; 20% to 25% were seen once. As for this clonotype: The antigen remains undetermined.

Findings and caveats of the study: Naive CD4+ cells and diversity were both higher in long-lived donors than in aged donors.

Trimming took 5 bases from V and 6 from J; bases not matched to a gene: 9. CDR1 is SEHNR, CDR2 FQNEAQ, per germline (reference sequence). The length of the CDR3 is 14 residues. Peripheral blood from each donor was collected in a volume of approximately 10 milliliters. The same sample was also used in a study of T cells of mothers and their children.

This clonotype originated in a girl aged 2 to 9 in good health. The specimen sequenced was blood. This sequence joins TRBV7-9 and TRBJ1-2, with TRBD1 identical over 7 bases. The CDR3 protein is CASSPGQVWDGYTF. CDR3 nucleotides: TGTGCCAGCAGCCCAGGACAGGTGTGGGATGGCTACACCTTC.